This paragraph reports one T cell receptor beta chain. Antigen specificity is unknown. The source of the sample is a study of T cell responses to AZD1222 COVID-19 vaccine. Some clones are missing from TCRdb's copy, which holds only in-frame ones; the method was immunoSEQ multiplex PCR. This sample has about 180,000 clones; around 88% occur once, and the top ten carry approximately 0.5%. CDR3 length: 16 amino acids. General study results and limits: Spike-spanning, vaccine-associated CD4 TCRs were dominant at 160-218 and 743-854. Spike-specific TCR breadth and depth went up after people got two AZD1222 doses. Nearly half of spike-specific TCRs reportedly target unmutated variant regions. Among the donors, most were white British and more were female, and clonal diversity was possibly underestimated.

The sequence was obtained from an adult in good health. The sequences come from peripheral blood, collected on day 0 of AZD1222 vaccination. The J gene is TRBJ1-3, the V gene TRBV12-1. TRBV12-1 is a recognized pseudogene. CDR3 sequence: CAIIAGRVRFGNTIYF. The CDR3 region has the DNA TGTGCCATTATTGCGGGAAGGGTGCGCTTCGGAAACACCATATATTTT.